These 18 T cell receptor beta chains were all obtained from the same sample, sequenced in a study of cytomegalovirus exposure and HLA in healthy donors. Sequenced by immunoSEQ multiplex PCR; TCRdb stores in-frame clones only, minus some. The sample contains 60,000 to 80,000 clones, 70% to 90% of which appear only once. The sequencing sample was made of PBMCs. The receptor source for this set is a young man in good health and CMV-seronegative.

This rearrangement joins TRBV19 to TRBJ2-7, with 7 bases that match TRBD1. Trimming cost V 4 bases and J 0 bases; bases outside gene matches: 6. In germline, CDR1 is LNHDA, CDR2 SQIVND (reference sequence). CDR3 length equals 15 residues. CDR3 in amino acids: CASSKTGASSYEQYV. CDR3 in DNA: TGTGCCAGTAGTAAAACAGGGGCGAGCTCCTACGAGCAGTACGTC.

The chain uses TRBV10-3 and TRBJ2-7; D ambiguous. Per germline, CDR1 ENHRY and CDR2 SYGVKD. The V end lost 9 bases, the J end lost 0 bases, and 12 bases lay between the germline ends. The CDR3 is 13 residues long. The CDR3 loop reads CAINRVHSYEQYV. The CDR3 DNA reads TGTGCCATTAACCGGGTCCACTCCTACGAGCAGTACGTC.

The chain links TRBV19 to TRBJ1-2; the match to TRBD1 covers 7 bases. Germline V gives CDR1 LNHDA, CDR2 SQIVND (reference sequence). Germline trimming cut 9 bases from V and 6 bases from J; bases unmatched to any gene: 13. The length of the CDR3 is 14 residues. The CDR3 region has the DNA TGTGCCAGAAAAGGGGCAGGGGGTAGGGATGGCTACACCTTC. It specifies CARKGAGGRDGYTF.

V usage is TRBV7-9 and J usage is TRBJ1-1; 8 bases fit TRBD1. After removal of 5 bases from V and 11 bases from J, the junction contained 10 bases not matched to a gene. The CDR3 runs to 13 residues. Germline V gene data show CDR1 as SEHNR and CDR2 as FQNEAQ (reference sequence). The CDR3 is CASSPDREFGAFF. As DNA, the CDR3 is TGTGCCAGCAGCCCGGACAGGGAATTTGGGGCTTTCTTT.

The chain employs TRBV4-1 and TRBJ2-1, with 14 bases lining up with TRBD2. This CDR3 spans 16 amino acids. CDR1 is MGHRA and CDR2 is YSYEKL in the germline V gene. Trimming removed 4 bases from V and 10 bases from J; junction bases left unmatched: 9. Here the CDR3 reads CASSPRLAGGPREQFF. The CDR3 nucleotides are TGCGCCAGCAGCCCGAGACTAGCGGGAGGGCCAAGGGAGCAGTTCTTC.

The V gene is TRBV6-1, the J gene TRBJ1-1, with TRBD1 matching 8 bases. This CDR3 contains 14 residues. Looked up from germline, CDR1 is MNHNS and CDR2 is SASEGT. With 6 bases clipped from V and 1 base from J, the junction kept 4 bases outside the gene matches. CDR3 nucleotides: TGTGCCAGCAGGAGGACAGGGAAGAACACTGAAGCTTTCTTT. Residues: CASRRTGKNTEAFF.

CDR3 sequence reads: CASSSYRGVGQETQYF. The DNA of the CDR3 is TGTGCCAGCAGCTCATACCGGGGAGTAGGCCAAGAGACCCAGTACTTC. The J gene is TRBJ2-5, the V gene TRBV5-4, with D perhaps matching TRBD2 (5 bases). Germline V gene data show CDR1 as SGHNT and CDR2 as YYREEE (reference sequence). Trimming took off 3 bases at V and 1 base at J, with 16 bases between the two ends. This CDR3 region has 16 residues.

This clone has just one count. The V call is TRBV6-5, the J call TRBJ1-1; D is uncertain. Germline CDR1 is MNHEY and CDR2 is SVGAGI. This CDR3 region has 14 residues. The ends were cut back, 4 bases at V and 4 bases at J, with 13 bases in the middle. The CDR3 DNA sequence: TGTGCCAGCAGTTCGATACGGGGTACCACTGAAGCTTTCTTT. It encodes CASSSIRGTTEAFF.

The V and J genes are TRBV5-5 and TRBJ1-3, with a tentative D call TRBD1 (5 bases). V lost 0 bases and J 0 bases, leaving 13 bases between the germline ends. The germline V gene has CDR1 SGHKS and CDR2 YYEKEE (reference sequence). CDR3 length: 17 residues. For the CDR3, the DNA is TGTGCCAGCAGCTTGGTCCCCGACAGAACCTCTGGAAACACCATATATTTT. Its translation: CASSLVPDRTSGNTIYF.

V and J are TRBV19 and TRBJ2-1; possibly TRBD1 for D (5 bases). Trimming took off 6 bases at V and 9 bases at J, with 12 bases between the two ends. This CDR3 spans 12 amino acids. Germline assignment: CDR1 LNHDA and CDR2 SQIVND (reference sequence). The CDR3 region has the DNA TGTGCCAGTAGCAGGGCCCCGGGTGAGCAGTTCTTC. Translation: CASSRAPGEQFF.

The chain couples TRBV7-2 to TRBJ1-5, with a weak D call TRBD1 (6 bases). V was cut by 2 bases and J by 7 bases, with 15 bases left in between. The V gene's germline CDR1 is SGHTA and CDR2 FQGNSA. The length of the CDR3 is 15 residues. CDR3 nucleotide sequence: TGTGCCAGCAGCTTATATACAGGGATTGGGCAGCCCCAGCATTTT. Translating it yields CASSLYTGIGQPQHF. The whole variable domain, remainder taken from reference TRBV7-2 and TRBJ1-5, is GAGVSQSPSNKVTEKGKDVELRCDPISGHTALYWYRQSLGQGLEFLIYFQGNSAPDKSGLPSDRFSAERTGGSVSTLTIQRTQQEDSAVYLCASSLYTGIGQPQHFGDGTRLSIL.

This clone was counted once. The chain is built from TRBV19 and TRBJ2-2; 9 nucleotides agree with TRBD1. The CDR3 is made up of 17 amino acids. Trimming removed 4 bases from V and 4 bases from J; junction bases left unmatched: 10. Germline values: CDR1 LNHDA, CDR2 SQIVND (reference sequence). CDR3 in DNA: TGTGCCAGTAGTAGAACCGGGACAGGGTCGATCACCGGGGAGCTGTTTTTT. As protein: CASSRTGTGSITGELFF.

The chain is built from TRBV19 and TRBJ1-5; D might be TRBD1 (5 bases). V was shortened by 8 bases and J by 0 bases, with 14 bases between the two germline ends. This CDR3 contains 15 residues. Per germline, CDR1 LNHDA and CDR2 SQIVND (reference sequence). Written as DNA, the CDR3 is TGTGCCAGTGCTATCGACAGTTATAGCAATCAGCCCCAGCATTTT. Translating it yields CASAIDSYSNQPQHF.

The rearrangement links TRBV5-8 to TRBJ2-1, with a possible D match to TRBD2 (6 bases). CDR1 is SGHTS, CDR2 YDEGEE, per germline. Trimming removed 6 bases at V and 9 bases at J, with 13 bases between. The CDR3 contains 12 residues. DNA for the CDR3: TGTGCCAGCACGGGGACTCGGGGTGAGCAGTTCTTC. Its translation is CASTGTRGEQFF.

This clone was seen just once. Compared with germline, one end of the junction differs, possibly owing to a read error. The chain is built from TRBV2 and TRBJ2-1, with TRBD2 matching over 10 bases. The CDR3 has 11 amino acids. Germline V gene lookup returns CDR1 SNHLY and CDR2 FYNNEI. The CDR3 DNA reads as TGTGCCAGCAGTGAGCTAGCGGGAGTTCTCTTC. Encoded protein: CASSELAGVLF. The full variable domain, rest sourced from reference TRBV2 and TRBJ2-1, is EPEVTQTPSHQVTQMGQEVILRCVPISNHLYFYWYRQILGQKVEFLVSFYNNEISEKSEIFDDQFSVERPDGSNFTLKIRSTKLEDSAMYFCASSELAGVLFGPGTRLTVL.

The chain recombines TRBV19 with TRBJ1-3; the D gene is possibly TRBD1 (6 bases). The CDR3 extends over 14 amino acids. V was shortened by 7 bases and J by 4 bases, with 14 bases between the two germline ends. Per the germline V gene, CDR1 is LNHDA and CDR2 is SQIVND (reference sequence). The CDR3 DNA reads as TGTGCCAGTATGAGGGGGGGATCGGGAAACACCATATATTTT. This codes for CASMRGGSGNTIYF.

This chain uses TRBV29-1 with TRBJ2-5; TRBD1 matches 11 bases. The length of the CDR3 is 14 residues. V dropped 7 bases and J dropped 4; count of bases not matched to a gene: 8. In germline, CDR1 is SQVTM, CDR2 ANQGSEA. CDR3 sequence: CSGGQGATGETQYF. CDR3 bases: TGCAGCGGAGGACAGGGGGCGACCGGAGAGACCCAGTACTTC. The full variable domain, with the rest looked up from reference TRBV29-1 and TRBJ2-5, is SAVISQKPSRDICQRGTSLTIQCQVDSQVTMMFWYRQQPGQSLTLIATANQGSEATYESGFVIDKFPISRPNLTFSTLTVSNMSPEDSSIYLCSGGQGATGETQYFGPGTRLLVL.

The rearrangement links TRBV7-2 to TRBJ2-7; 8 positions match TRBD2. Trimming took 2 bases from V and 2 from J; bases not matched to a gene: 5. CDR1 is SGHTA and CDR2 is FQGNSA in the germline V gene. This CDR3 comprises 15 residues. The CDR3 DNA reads TGTGCCAGCAGCTTATTCGGGCGGGGGGCCTACGAGCAGTACGTC. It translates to CASSLFGRGAYEQYV.